This T cell receptor (beta chain) originates from a study of blood T cell repertoires in COVID-19. Turning to the study itself: The United States, Italy and Spain were the sources of the acute and convalescent COVID-19 samples.

Categorization into cohorts depended on clinical history that participants reported. Clones were sequenced by immunoSEQ multiplex PCR, and TCRdb holds only the in-frame ones, with some missing. Here the sample spans roughly 300,000 clones, approximately 86% being singletons. Germline lookup yields CDR1 SGHDT and CDR2 YYEEEE. The CDR3 length is 12 residues. The V end lost 0 bases, the J end lost 14 bases, and 14 bases lay between the germline ends. The sample taken for sequencing was PBMCs or T cells enriched from blood (not recorded which). V is TRBV5-6 and J is TRBJ1-2; possible D gene TRBD1, 5 bases. This clonotype originated in a woman in her forties with acute COVID-19. The CDR3 region has the DNA TGTGCCAGCAGCTTGGGACAGCCCGGTGGTACCTTC. Its protein is CASSLGQPGGTF.